The rows below give T cell receptor beta chains drawn from one sample of a study of blood T cell repertoires in COVID-19. Clones were sequenced by immunoSEQ multiplex PCR, and TCRdb holds only the in-frame ones, with some missing. The data contain 250,000 to 300,000 clones, approximately 85% of them seen just once; the ten biggest clones take up approximately 10%. The sequenced sample was peripheral blood. Receptors originate from a woman between 65 and 79 years old with acute or convalescent COVID-19. CDR3s include the opening cysteine and the closing phenylalanine or tryptophan. The D gene is left open where the match is weak. Not every row has a clone size; where given, it reads once, few, many or a size class.

V	J	D	size	DNA	CDR3
TRBV6-4	TRBJ1-5	TRBD1	few	TGTGCCAGCAGGCAAGAAGGGGGCGATGGTCAGCCCCAGCATTTT	CASRQEGGDGQPQHF
TRBV6-5	TRBJ1-1	.	.	TGTGCCACCTTCGACACGGTGGCTTTCTTT	CATFDTVAFF
TRBV7-2	TRBJ1-2	.	.	TGTGCCAGCAGCTTAGAGCGCAGGGTTAACTATGGCTACACCTTC	CASSLERRVNYGYTF
TRBV3-1/TRBV3-2	TRBJ1-4	.	.	TGTGCCAGCAGCCAACCCGGACAAAGTAATGAAAAACTGTTTTTT	CASSQPGQSNEKLFF
TRBV5-4	TRBJ2-1	TRBD2	.	TGTGCCAGCAGCCCTCGGGGGGGCTTCGACAATGAGCAGTTCTTC	CASSPRGGFDNEQFF
TRBV10-3	TRBJ1-5	.	.	TGTGCCATCAGCCAGACAGTTAGCAATCAGCCCCAGCATTTT	CAISQTVSNQPQHF
TRBV9	TRBJ2-5	TRBD2	.	TGTGCCAGCAGCGGATCTGGACTAGCGGCTGAGACCCAGTACTTC	CASSGSGLAAETQYF
TRBV18	TRBJ1-1	.	.	TGTGCCAGCTCAGCTGCCCAGAGGGAAGCTTTCTTT	CASSAAQREAFF
TRBV5-1	TRBJ1-1	.	.	TGCGCCAGCAGCTTTCACTCTGGGAGGGGCACTGAAGCTTTCTTT	CASSFHSGRGTEAFF
TRBV4-1	TRBJ1-3	.	.	TGCGCCAGCAGCCAAGATCTCGGGGGATGGGGCACCATATATTTT	CASSQDLGGWGTIYF
TRBV3-1/TRBV3-2	TRBJ1-2	.	.	TGTGCCAGCAGCCAAGATAGGCAGCAGGGTGGCTACACCTTC	CASSQDRQQGGYTF
TRBV5-8	TRBJ2-3	.	.	TGTGCCAGCAGCCGGGGACTCCCGACCACAGATACGCAGTATTTT	CASSRGLPTTDTQYF
TRBV28	TRBJ1-5	TRBD1	.	TGTGCCAGCAGCCCGGACAGGGTTCAGCCCCAGCATTTT	CASSPDRVQPQHF
TRBV24-1	TRBJ2-7	TRBD1	.	TGTGCCACCAGTGATGACAGGGAGGAGCAGTACTTC	CATSDDREEQYF
TRBV9	TRBJ2-1	.	.	TGTGCCAGCAGCGTAGTGGGGCCCAATGAGCAGTTCTTC	CASSVVGPNEQFF
TRBV12-3/TRBV12-4	TRBJ1-6	TRBD1	.	TGTGCCAGCAGTTTGGACAGGTCACCCCTCCACTTT	CASSLDRSPLHF
TRBV6-5	TRBJ1-2	TRBD1	.	TGTGCCAGCAGTTACGGGACAGGGGCGCGTGGCTACACCTTC	CASSYGTGARGYTF
TRBV11-2	TRBJ1-2	.	few	TGTGCCAGCAGCCCCTACTCGTCCGGGTCTGGCTACACCTTC	CASSPYSSGSGYTF
TRBV5-5	TRBJ2-5	.	.	TGTGCCAGCAGCTTCGGGGTTCAAGAGACCCAGTACTTC	CASSFGVQETQYF
TRBV20-1	TRBJ2-5	.	.	TGCAGTGCTAGTAGCAGGGGAGAGACCCAGTACTTC	CSASSRGETQYF
TRBV6-4	TRBJ1-2	TRBD1	.	TGTGCCAGCAGTGAGGGCAGGGGGGTTTCTCCGTACGGCTACACCTTC	CASSEGRGVSPYGYTF
TRBV29-1	TRBJ2-3	.	.	TGCAGCGTTGAGGAGGGCCTGGTAGATACGCAGTATTTT	CSVEEGLVDTQYF
TRBV6-5	TRBJ1-6	TRBD1	.	TGTGCCAGCACACAACCCGGGACAGTAGGATCACCCCTCCACTTT	CASTQPGTVGSPLHF
TRBV6-5	TRBJ2-5	TRBD1	.	TGTGCCAGCGGTAGACAGGGGCCCCAAGAGACCCAGTACTTC	CASGRQGPQETQYF
TRBV3-1/TRBV3-2	TRBJ2-1	.	once	TGTGCCAGCAGCCAAGAATCGGGAGTAGCGGCGTTCTTC	CASSQESGVAAFF
TRBV5-1	TRBJ2-3	TRBD2	.	TGCGCCAGCACCCAACTAGCGGCGGTCACAGATACGCAGTATTTT	CASTQLAAVTDTQYF
TRBV11-3	TRBJ1-2	.	.	TGTGCCAGCAGCTCCCTAGACTCGGGCTACACCTTC	CASSSLDSGYTF
TRBV11-3	TRBJ2-5	.	.	TGTGCCAGCAGCTTAAATCAGCGAGAGACCCAGTACTTC	CASSLNQRETQYF
TRBV5-1	TRBJ2-6	.	.	TGCGCCAGCAGCCCCCCCCTGTCTGGGGCCAACGTCCTGACTTTC	CASSPPLSGANVLTF
TRBV3-1/TRBV3-2	TRBJ1-1	.	.	TGTGCCAGCAGCCCCGGGACTCACACTGAAGCTTTCTTT	CASSPGTHTEAFF
TRBV7-9	TRBJ2-7	.	many	TGTGCCAGCAGCTTAGGCGGCGACGAGCAGTACTTC	CASSLGGDEQYF
TRBV5-4	TRBJ2-3	TRBD2	.	TGTGCCAGCAGCTTGACTAGCGGCCGCACAGATACGCAGTATTTT	CASSLTSGRTDTQYF
TRBV30	TRBJ1-1	.	.	TGTGCCTGGAGTGTATCCGCGGTGAACACTGAAGCTTTCTTT	CAWSVSAVNTEAFF
TRBV5-1	TRBJ2-5	.	.	TGCGCCAGCAGCTTGGAGGGGGGGCGAGGGACCCAGTACTTC	CASSLEGGRGTQYF
TRBV2	TRBJ2-1	.	.	TGTGCCAGCACAATCCAGGGGTCTCGACAGTTCTTC	CASTIQGSRQFF
TRBV3-1/TRBV3-2	TRBJ1-3	.	.	TGTGCCAGCAGAGAACAGGGCGTCTCTGGAAACACCATATATTTT	CASREQGVSGNTIYF
TRBV5-1	TRBJ2-7	TRBD1	.	TGCGCCAGCAGCTTGGGCGGGACAGGGCTATACGAGCAGTACTTC	CASSLGGTGLYEQYF
TRBV18	TRBJ1-5	.	.	TGTGCCAGCTCACCCCTTCCGGGGGATCAGCCCCAGCATTTT	CASSPLPGDQPQHF
TRBV7-9	TRBJ2-5	TRBD2	few	TGTGCCAGCAGCCCCCGGGAGGCACTTGGGGAGACCCAGTACTTC	CASSPREALGETQYF
TRBV12-3/TRBV12-4	TRBJ2-2	.	.	TGTGCCAGCAGTTCGGGGGCCGGGGAGCTGTTTTTT	CASSSGAGELFF
TRBV20-1	TRBJ2-7	.	.	TGCAGTGCTCGGGGGTCGGGCGAGCAGTACTTC	CSARGSGEQYF
TRBV2	TRBJ1-6	TRBD1	.	TGTGCCAGCAGGGAGACAGGGGAGAATTCACCCCTCCACTTT	CASRETGENSPLHF
TRBV5-6	TRBJ2-2	TRBD1	few	TGTGCCAGCAGCAATACCGGGACAGGGGGCCTAGGGGAGCTGTTTTTT	CASSNTGTGGLGELFF
TRBV7-9	TRBJ1-5	.	.	TGTGCCAGCAGCTTAGGAGATAGTAGCAATCAGCCCCAGCATTTT	CASSLGDSSNQPQHF
TRBV10-3	TRBJ1-1	.	.	TGTGCCTCCCGGGACACCGGCACTGAAGCTTTCTTT	CASRDTGTEAFF
TRBV3-1/TRBV3-2	TRBJ2-2	.	.	TGTGCCAGCAGCCAAGGGTCCGACGCCCGGGCCGGGGAGCTGTTTTTT	CASSQGSDARAGELFF
TRBV21-1	TRBJ2-4	.	.	TGTGCCAGCAGCTTACGGGACCGGGGGATAGCCAAAAACATTCAGTACTTC	CASSLRDRGIAKNIQYF
TRBV6-5	TRBJ2-3	TRBD2	.	TGTGCCAGCAGGCTAGCGGGGACCAGCACAGATACGCAGTATTTT	CASRLAGTSTDTQYF
TRBV5-4	TRBJ1-5	.	.	TGTGCCAGCAGCTTGGCGGGGGGCCAGCCCCAGCATTTT	CASSLAGGQPQHF
TRBV12-3/TRBV12-4	TRBJ1-5	.	.	TGTGCCAGCAGGGAACGAGGTCAGCCCCAGCATTTT	CASRERGQPQHF
TRBV19	TRBJ2-5	TRBD2	once	TGTGCCACCTCCCAGCGGGGGGGCTTGGAGACCCAGTACTTC	CATSQRGGLETQYF
TRBV12-3/TRBV12-4	TRBJ1-1	.	.	TGTGCCAGCAGCAGAGCGGGGGGCACTGAAGCTTTCTTT	CASSRAGGTEAFF
TRBV5-1	TRBJ1-2	TRBD1	once	TGCGCCAGCAGCTCGGGACAGGGGGATGGCTACACCTTC	CASSSGQGDGYTF
TRBV12-3/TRBV12-4	TRBJ1-4	.	.	TGTGCCAGCAGTTTGGTGGGGGCTGAAAAACTGTTTTTT	CASSLVGAEKLFF
TRBV24-1	TRBJ2-7	TRBD1	.	TGTGCCACCAGTGATCGGTCAATGACAGGGACCTACGAGCAGTACTTC	CATSDRSMTGTYEQYF